The clone carrying this TCR beta chain was seen a handful of times. Its matching antigen is unknown. The CDR3 length is 16 residues. The V gene lost 7 bases and the J gene lost 2 bases, with 18 bases spanning the gap. Germline V CDR1 and CDR2: MNHNS, SASEGT. This sample is drawn from a study of T cells in Graves' hyperthyroidism and ophthalmopathy. Looking at the study overall: The initial diagnosis was the point when peripheral blood was collected, ahead of any treatment. Study-level points and caveats: Appearing also in blood were most of the thyroid clonotypes expanded above 0.001. Ophthalmopathy stood apart from stable hyperthyroidism in a 13 V-J model.

Amplification of TCR beta CDR3 regions was performed using RNA transcripts as template. TCR CDR3 underwent first-round RT-PCR with the HTBI primer set. TCRdb re-called the multiplex PCR reads through MiXCR, storing one row per CDR3 protein. The table records approximately 560,000 distinct CDR3 sequences, around 14% of them present only once. Among the patients, aged 18 to 65, hyperthyroidism was newly diagnosed and had lasted under 2 months. The sequenced material came from blood. This chain links TRBV6-1 with TRBJ2-1; D perhaps matches TRBD2 (5 bases). The receptor's source is a woman aged 25 to 45 with Graves' hyperthyroidism. The CDR3 coding sequence is TGTGCCAGCACCCAAGGATCGCGGAGGACCTACAATGAGCAGTTCTTC. Translating gives CASTQGSRRTYNEQFF.